The rows below give T cell receptor beta chains drawn from one sample of a study of identical twins. TCRdb re-analysed the 5' RACE reads in MiXCR, keeping a single row per CDR3 protein. This sample yields hundreds of thousands of distinct CDR3 sequences, of which 7.1% are seen a single time; roughly 1.6% belongs to the top ten. These records were also assigned to another study, of yellow fever vaccine responses in identical twins.

The specimen sequenced was PBMCs. The receptors originated from a woman in her late teens or twenties in good health. Both conserved end residues are trimmed from each CDR3. Fields, in order: CDR3 protein, J gene, V gene.

CDR3 protein: ASGLGSQETQY
J gene: TRBJ2-5
V gene: TRBV12-5

CDR3 protein: ASSLVGRADTGELF
J gene: TRBJ2-2
V gene: TRBV5-1

CDR3 protein: ASSSAGTGFQPQH
J gene: TRBJ1-5
V gene: TRBV28

CDR3 protein: SARREGSGEQY
J gene: TRBJ2-7
V gene: TRBV20-1

CDR3 protein: ASSHPQLNTEAF
J gene: TRBJ1-1
V gene: TRBV7-9

CDR3 protein: ASRNLLYTEAF
J gene: TRBJ1-1
V gene: TRBV12-3/TRBV12-4

CDR3 protein: ATSRKTGQRETQY
J gene: TRBJ2-5
V gene: TRBV15

CDR3 protein: ASSSGPLRFGYT
J gene: TRBJ1-2
V gene: TRBV7-2

CDR3 protein: SSSLSGGEETQY
J gene: TRBJ2-5
V gene: TRBV7-9

CDR3 protein: ASSLGEGRFWQF
J gene: TRBJ2-1
V gene: TRBV5-1

CDR3 protein: SARGLTQETQY
J gene: TRBJ2-5
V gene: TRBV20-1

CDR3 protein: ASSQERGSSYNEQF
J gene: TRBJ2-1
V gene: TRBV4-2

CDR3 protein: SASRKSTGNTEAF
J gene: TRBJ1-1
V gene: TRBV20-1

CDR3 protein: ASSHGEETQY
J gene: TRBJ2-5
V gene: TRBV12-3/TRBV12-4

CDR3 protein: ASSSDRGRDKYREKLF
J gene: TRBJ1-4
V gene: TRBV6-5

CDR3 protein: ASSEGTENTEAF
J gene: TRBJ1-1
V gene: TRBV6-1

CDR3 protein: ASSSGTAGYEQY
J gene: TRBJ2-7
V gene: TRBV7-9

CDR3 protein: ASSAQDGSYEQY
J gene: TRBJ2-7
V gene: TRBV18

CDR3 protein: ASSWGPGTEAF
J gene: TRBJ1-1
V gene: TRBV27

CDR3 protein: SAPRGVNTGELF
J gene: TRBJ2-2
V gene: TRBV20-1

CDR3 protein: ASSYSDLSSYNEQF
J gene: TRBJ2-1
V gene: TRBV25-1

CDR3 protein: ASTRGPSYNEQF
J gene: TRBJ2-1
V gene: TRBV3-1

CDR3 protein: ASHRDRDSPLH
J gene: TRBJ1-6
V gene: TRBV7-9

CDR3 protein: ASSEPRTKYNEQF
J gene: TRBJ2-1
V gene: TRBV25-1

CDR3 protein: ASSSDLRGAGQPQH
J gene: TRBJ1-5
V gene: TRBV28

CDR3 protein: ASSLTRDTQY
J gene: TRBJ2-3
V gene: TRBV12-3/TRBV12-4

CDR3 protein: ASGGGNTGELF
J gene: TRBJ2-2
V gene: TRBV25-1